This T cell receptor beta chain is from a study of T cell responses to AZD1222 COVID-19 vaccine. Overall study results and limits: Every sample of the repertoires postdated the peak T cell response.

The protocol was immunoSEQ multiplex PCR, while the TCRdb copy is restricted to in-frame clones and leaves out a portion. The sample lists about 55,000 clones; approximately 90% were seen once. This clone was found once. Its antigen is undetermined. The TCR sequence derives from an adult in good health. The starting material was peripheral blood, obtained on day 0 of AZD1222 vaccination.

CDR3 nucleotide sequence: TGTGCCAGCAGCTTAAACAGCAATCAGCCCCAGCATTTT. This gives the protein CASSLNSNQPQHF. The chain is built from TRBV2 and TRBJ1-5; no firm D call. Germline CDR1 is SNHLY and CDR2 is FYNNEI. This CDR3 has 13 amino acids. The V end was cut by 6 bases, the J end by 1 base, with 7 bases between. Using reference TRBV2 and TRBJ1-5 for the parts outside the CDR3, the full variable domain is EPEVTQTPSHQVTQMGQEVILRCVPISNHLYFYWYRQILGQKVEFLVSFYNNEISEKSEIFDDQFSVERPDGSNFTLKIRSTKLEDSAMYFCASSLNSNQPQHFGDGTRLSIL.